The 5 T cell receptor beta chains below come from one sample, sequenced in a study of shared clonotypes between healthy human individuals (dated by TCRdb to 2020 to 2021). Library preparation employed the immunoSEQ multiplex PCR assay. TCRdb carries this immuneACCESS record with in-frame sequences only. Its versions omit some clonotypes, under half of them owing to an unresolved V gene in the studies checked, with the rest unexplained. This sample lists about 490,000 clones; roughly 85% were detected once. Clones ranked in the top ten supply approximately 12% of the sample. The specimen sequenced was PBMCs. Source of these receptors: a middle-aged woman in good health. Some clones in this sample may be carry-over from other donors' samples.

This rearrangement joins TRBV18 to TRBJ2-5; a possible D gene is TRBD2 (5 bases). Trimming pared 5 bases from V and 4 bases from J, leaving 11 bases between. Germline V gives CDR1 KGHSH, CDR2 LQKENI. The CDR3 is 13 amino acids. The CDR3 protein is CASSADWGETQYF. CDR3 bases: TGTGCCAGCTCAGCGGACTGGGGAGAGACCCAGTACTTC.

Note on this clone: At the DNA level, this CDR3 is encoded by other sequences in the same sample as well. The rearrangement uses TRBV18 and TRBJ1-1; D call uncertain. Germline V gene lookup returns CDR1 KGHSH and CDR2 LQKENI. The V end was cut by 5 bases, the J end by 1 base, with 8 bases between. The CDR3 contains 13 residues. CDR3 in amino acids: CASSGAENTEAFF. The CDR3 DNA reads TGTGCCAGCTCAGGAGCGGAGAACACTGAAGCTTTCTTT.

The V gene is TRBV5-6, the J gene TRBJ1-3; 7 bases are a match to TRBD1. CDR3 size: 15 residues. Germline CDR1 SGHDT, CDR2 YYEEEE. V dropped 7 bases and J dropped 3; count of bases not matched to a gene: 10. The CDR3 spells CASQRNTGVGNTIYF. For the CDR3, the DNA is TGTGCCAGCCAAAGAAATACAGGGGTTGGAAACACCATATATTTT.

The V call is TRBV30, the J call TRBJ2-5, with D possibly being TRBD1 or TRBD2 (5 bases each). V lost 5 bases, J lost 6 bases, and 19 bases lay in between. The CDR3 has 14 amino acids. Germline CDR1 GTSNPN, CDR2 SVGIG (reference sequence). CDR3 loop: CAWDPPGSGKTQYF. The CDR3 nucleotides read TGTGCCTGGGACCCCCCGGGATCAGGGAAGACCCAGTACTTC. The full variable domain, in which reference TRBV30 and TRBJ2-5 provide the parts outside the CDR3, is SQTIHQWPATLVQPVGSPLSLECTVEGTSNPNLYWYRQAAGRGLQLLFYSVGIGQISSEVPQNLSASRPQDRQFILSSKKLLLSDSGFYLCAWDPPGSGKTQYFGPGTRLLVL.

The chain joins TRBV5-4 to TRBJ1-2; possibly TRBD1 for D (5 bases). The germline V gene encodes CDR1 SGHNT and CDR2 YYREEE (reference sequence). Trimming left V 0 bases short and J 3 bases short, with 15 bases between. The CDR3 contains 16 residues. The CDR3 region has the DNA TGTGCCAGCAGCTTGGCCAGAGAGGGGTCGTACTATGGCTACACCTTC. This gives the protein CASSLAREGSYYGYTF.